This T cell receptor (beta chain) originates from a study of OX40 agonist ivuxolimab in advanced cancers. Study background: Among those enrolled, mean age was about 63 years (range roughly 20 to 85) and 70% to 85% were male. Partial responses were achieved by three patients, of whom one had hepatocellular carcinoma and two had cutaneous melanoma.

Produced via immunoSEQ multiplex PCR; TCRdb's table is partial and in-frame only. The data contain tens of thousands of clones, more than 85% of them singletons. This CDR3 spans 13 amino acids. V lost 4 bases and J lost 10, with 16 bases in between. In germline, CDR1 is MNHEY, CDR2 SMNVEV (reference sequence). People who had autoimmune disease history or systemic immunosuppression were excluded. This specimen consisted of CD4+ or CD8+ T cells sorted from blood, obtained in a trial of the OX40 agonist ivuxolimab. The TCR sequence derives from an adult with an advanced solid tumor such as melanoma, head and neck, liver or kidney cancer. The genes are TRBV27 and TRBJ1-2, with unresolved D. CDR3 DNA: TGTGCCAGCAGTTCCGGACTGGAGGAGGACTACACCTTC. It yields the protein CASSSGLEEDYTF.